Listed below are T cell receptor beta chains from one sample, sequenced in a study of blood T cell repertoires in COVID-19. Produced via immunoSEQ multiplex PCR; TCRdb's table is partial and in-frame only. The sample has roughly 120,000 clones, about 89% seen once. Sequenced material: peripheral blood. These receptors all come from a man aged 40-50 years with acute or convalescent COVID-19. The CDR3 runs from the conserved cysteine through the conserved F or W. The D gene is left open where the match is weak.

v_gene	j_gene	d_gene	CDR3nt	CDR3aa
TRBV19	TRBJ2-2	TRBD1	TGTGCCAGTAGTATCGGACAGGGCGACACCGGGGAGCTGTTTTTT	CASSIGQGDTGELFF
TRBV5-1	TRBJ2-1	TRBD2	TGCGCCAGCAGCTGGGGACTAGCGGGCGCGTACAATGAGCAGTTCTTC	CASSWGLAGAYNEQFF
TRBV6-5	TRBJ2-1	TRBD1	TGTGCCAGCACCTGGACAGGGGTGGTGGATGAGCAGTTCTTC	CASTWTGVVDEQFF
TRBV11-2	TRBJ2-1	TRBD2	TGTGCCAGCAGCTTAGGAATCCCTAGCGGGAGTAAGGGGCAGTTCTTC	CASSLGIPSGSKGQFF
TRBV30	TRBJ1-5	NA	TGTGCCTGGAGTGTAACGACGGGAAGCAATCAGCCCCAGCATTTT	CAWSVTTGSNQPQHF
TRBV27	TRBJ1-1	NA	TGTGCCAGCAGTTTGCCAGGTCCAGAAGCTTTCTTT	CASSLPGPEAFF
TRBV19	TRBJ1-5	TRBD1	TGTGCCAGTAGTATAGGGGACAGGGGGATGTATCAGCCCCAGCATTTT	CASSIGDRGMYQPQHF
TRBV10-3	TRBJ1-3	NA	TGTGCCATCAGGACAGACCAGAGCTCTGGAAACACCATATATTTT	CAIRTDQSSGNTIYF
TRBV6-5	TRBJ2-3	TRBD2	TGTGCCAGCCGGCGGGAGGGATCGGGGGATACGCAGTATTTT	CASRREGSGDTQYF
TRBV5-1	TRBJ2-2	NA	TGCGCCAGCAGCTTGGATCAGGGTGCAACCGGGGAGCTGTTTTTT	CASSLDQGATGELFF
TRBV5-1	TRBJ2-2	NA	TGCGCCAGCAGCAAACGGACAGACGGGGAGCTGTTTTTT	CASSKRTDGELFF